This is a list of T cell receptor beta chains from one sample in a study of post-analysis software for immune sequencing data. Each CDR3 protein gets one entry after TCRdb re-called the PCR reads with MiXCR. This sample has about 540,000 distinct CDR3 sequences, with under 40% found just once. The sequencing input was blood. The receptors shown here come from a girl aged 2-17 years with multiple sclerosis. CDR3s leave out the opening cysteine and the closing phenylalanine or tryptophan.

V,J,CDR3
TRBV29-1,TRBJ2-5,SVGTMETQY
TRBV25-1,TRBJ2-3,ASQQGARDTQY
TRBV10-3,TRBJ2-7,AISESRGGGGQY
TRBV25-1,TRBJ1-2,ASSSMGYGYT
TRBV6-5,TRBJ1-6,ASSPRRPTAPLH
TRBV4-1,TRBJ2-3,ASSQEGVAGRTDTQY
TRBV5-1,TRBJ2-3,ASSSETRDTQY
TRBV28,TRBJ2-2,VSSSRTGELF
TRBV7-9,TRBJ1-2,ASSSGHGYT
TRBV9,TRBJ2-3,ASSPPGTSGSGTQY
TRBV5-1,.,ASSLVSSHEQY
TRBV7-3,TRBJ2-3,ASSPRTSGGPSTDTQY
TRBV5-1,TRBJ2-4,ASSDRDRVKNIQY
TRBV7-9,TRBJ2-1,ASSVSGGAYNEQF
TRBV5-1,TRBJ2-1,ASSFQAGAINEQF
TRBV9,TRBJ2-3,ASSVVAAGGGNTQY
TRBV5-6,TRBJ1-1,ASSLEGTGDTEAF
TRBV5-1,TRBJ1-2,ASSLGQGAAPYT
TRBV7-2,TRBJ2-1,ASSLVWTTSSYNEQF
TRBV20-1,TRBJ2-3,SAKGTSATDTQY
TRBV7-6,TRBJ2-1,ASSSTRGATYNEQF
TRBV6-6,TRBJ2-3,ASSTPCDTQY
TRBV20-1,TRBJ2-1,SASKISSGQGDNEQF
TRBV18,TRBJ2-7,ASSPVGGSYEQY
TRBV28,TRBJ2-4,ASSLPGLAGGQEAQY
TRBV10-3,TRBJ2-7,AVRSGQLPEEQY
TRBV13,TRBJ2-1,ASSLVVGGVGNEQF
TRBV20-1,TRBJ2-3,SASPAGTSEGDTQY
TRBV12-3/TRBV12-4,TRBJ1-4,ASSTGEKLF
TRBV15,TRBJ1-2,ATSIGWAPGYT
TRBV5-6,TRBJ1-2,ASSVRDPYGYT
TRBV20-1,.,SATTSRGPCYEQY
TRBV5-1,TRBJ2-7,ASALHLRGAVYEQY
TRBV2,TRBJ2-5,ASSVTSGGEETQY
TRBV2,TRBJ1-5,ASREQGDRVTDQPQH
TRBV20-1,TRBJ2-7,SARDRSRSSYEQY
TRBV20-1,TRBJ1-2,SARDLQGSVGHGYT
TRBV3-1,TRBJ2-5,ASSHDGGRETQY
TRBV4-1,TRBJ2-5,ASSQVTSSRETQY
TRBV11-2,TRBJ2-5,ASSLMGQTLGAQY
TRBV12-3/TRBV12-4,TRBJ1-2,ASSLGRFSNYGYT
TRBV6-1,TRBJ1-6,ASSRRDGSSYNSPLH
TRBV7-8,TRBJ1-4,ASSPTGLSNEKLF
TRBV18,TRBJ2-3,ASSPDRTGGTQY
TRBV14,TRBJ2-3,ASSQDLGRGSNTQY
TRBV7-8,TRBJ2-3,ASSLGGPIGLPDTQY
TRBV10-1,TRBJ2-3,ASGTGHSTDTQY
TRBV4-1,TRBJ2-7,ASSQSSGGSYEQY
TRBV7-9,TRBJ2-3,ASSSAPGDTQY
TRBV20-1,TRBJ2-7,SARPRGLAVCLEQY
TRBV7-8,TRBJ2-3,ASSPGLAGATSTDTQY
TRBV10-2,TRBJ2-1,ASREGIEQF
TRBV7-2,TRBJ2-3,ASSFRTSEDTQY
TRBV7-9,TRBJ2-7,ASSLAHGGGYEQY
TRBV12-3/TRBV12-4,TRBJ1-2,ASSGTGPNYGYT
TRBV11-2,TRBJ1-2,ASSSDRASNYGYT
TRBV18,TRBJ1-2,ASSPVSQGADGYT
TRBV20-1,TRBJ2-3,SARAERGSTDTQY
TRBV5-1,TRBJ2-1,ASSVSGTGYNEQF